A single sample gave rise to the 7 T cell receptor beta chains below, sequenced in a study of cytomegalovirus exposure and HLA in healthy donors. The PCR employed 60 Vbeta primers together with 13 Jbeta primers. Produced via immunoSEQ multiplex PCR; TCRdb's table is partial and in-frame only. This table holds some 120,000 clones, around 83% found once. Material for sequencing was PBMCs. These receptors originate from a man younger than 45 in good health and CMV-seropositive.

The rearrangement uses TRBV5-6 and TRBJ1-2; 7 bases fit TRBD1. J lost 4 bases, V lost 2 bases, and 5 bases had no gene match. Germline V gives CDR1 SGHDT, CDR2 YYEEEE. The CDR3 spans 14 residues. The CDR3 protein is CASSFTGEAYGYTF. The CDR3 coding sequence is TGTGCCAGCAGCTTCACAGGGGAAGCCTATGGCTACACCTTC. The full variable domain, its missing parts supplied by reference TRBV5-6 and TRBJ1-2, is DAGVTQSPTHLIKTRGQQVTLRCSPKSGHDTVSWYQQALGQGPQFIFQYYEEEERQRGNFPDRFSGHQFPNYSSELNVNALLLGDSALYLCASSFTGEAYGYTFGSGTRLTVV.

The chain combines TRBV23-1 with TRBJ1-2; D not resolved. TRBV23-1 is an open reading frame, and its role is uncertain. V lost 4 bases and J 2 bases, leaving 8 bases between the germline ends. The CDR3 has 13 amino acids. The CDR3 coding sequence is TGCGCCAGCAGTCCGGTACGAAACTATGGCTACACCTTC. Its translation: CASSPVRNYGYTF.

The V gene is TRBV7-9, the J gene TRBJ2-1, with 7 bases aligning to TRBD1. Germline V gives CDR1 SEHNR, CDR2 FQNEAQ (reference sequence). V lost 1 base, J lost 7 bases, and 7 bases stayed unmatched. The CDR3 covers 15 residues. In nucleotides, the CDR3 is TGTGCCAGCAGCTTAGTCAGGGGGTTGATGAATGAGCAGTTCTTC. Its protein is CASSLVRGLMNEQFF. The full variable domain, rest sourced from reference TRBV7-9 and TRBJ2-1, is DTGVSQNPRHKITKRGQNVTFRCDPISEHNRLYWYRQTLGQGPEFLTYFQNEAQLEKSRLLSDRFSAERPKGSFSTLEIQRTEQGDSAMYLCASSLVRGLMNEQFFGPGTRLTVL.

The chain employs TRBV11-2 and TRBJ1-6; D gene uncertain. Germline V lookup: CDR1 SGHAT, CDR2 FQNNGV. The CDR3 has 14 amino acids. V lost 1 base and J lost 7, with 8 bases in between. The CDR3 sequence: CASSLVDSNSPLHF. CDR3 bases: TGTGCCAGCAGCTTAGTCGACTCAAATTCACCCCTCCACTTT. Using reference TRBV11-2 and TRBJ1-6 for the parts outside the CDR3, the full variable domain is EAGVAQSPRYKIIEKRQSVAFWCNPISGHATLYWYQQILGQGPKLLIQFQNNGVVDDSQLPKDRFSAERLKGVDSTLKIQPAKLEDSAVYLCASSLVDSNSPLHFGNGTRLTVT.

The chain has TRBV29-1 and TRBJ2-5; a weak D match, TRBD2 (5 bases). The ends were cut back, 5 bases at V and 5 bases at J, with 18 bases in the middle. Germline V gives CDR1 SQVTM, CDR2 ANQGSEA. The CDR3 spans 14 residues. The CDR3 loop reads CSVTTPGRRETQYF. In nucleotides, the CDR3 is TGCAGCGTTACCACTCCTGGCAGGAGGGAGACCCAGTACTTC.

V gene TRBV2 combines with J gene TRBJ2-7; D is possibly TRBD1 (6 bases). The ends were cut back, 2 bases at V and 6 bases at J, with 11 bases in the middle. Germline V CDR1 and CDR2: SNHLY, FYNNEI. This CDR3 contains 13 residues. The CDR3 DNA is TGTGCCAGCAGTGAACCAGACAGGCCCGAGCAGTACGTC. Protein sequence: CASSEPDRPEQYV.

The V and J genes are TRBV27 and TRBJ1-2; maybe TRBD1 (6 bases). With 5 bases removed from V and 8 bases from J, the gap between germline ends came to 21 bases. CDR1 and CDR2 (germline): MNHEY, SMNVEV (reference sequence). CDR3 size: 15 residues. CDR3 in DNA: TGTGCCAGCAGTCCCGGGGACATGAGTTGGGGGGGCTACACCTTC. Translated, it gives CASSPGDMSWGGYTF.